The rows below give T cell receptor beta chains drawn from one sample of a study of blood T cells in healthy people across ages. TCRdb reanalysed the 5' RACE reads using MiXCR and keeps one entry per CDR3 protein. The sample includes approximately 940,000 distinct CDR3 sequences, roughly 43% of them seen just once. The material sequenced was blood. The receptors originated from a man aged 25-40 years in good health. Each CDR3 is given with its conserved first and last residue. The D gene is left open where the match is weak. Size tells how often a clone was seen (once, few, many) or the class of an expanded clone, and some rows leave it out.

TRBV9,-,TRBJ1-4,TRBD1,CASSVEGQPNEKLFF
TRBV7-9,few,TRBJ2-5,TRBD2,CASSSGTSGGQETQYF
TRBV3-1,-,TRBJ1-2,-,CASSQTGHYGYTF
TRBV11-2,-,TRBJ1-2,-,CASSLGLGEGGYTF
TRBV6-1,-,TRBJ1-6,-,CASSLWGAENSPLHF
TRBV7-7,-,TRBJ2-5,-,CASSLGRLVGAQETQYF
TRBV7-2,few,TRBJ1-2,-,CASSPYRTDPNYGYTF
TRBV3-1,many,TRBJ1-1,-,CASSQGRPEGAFF
TRBV6-6,-,TRBJ1-5,-,CASSYGGENNQPQHF
TRBV5-4,-,TRBJ1-6,-,CASSLAGGDHSPLHF
TRBV29-1,-,TRBJ2-7,TRBD1,CSVEEGTGYEQYF
TRBV29-1,few,TRBJ1-2,-,CSVEQGNYGYTF
TRBV27,few,TRBJ2-2,-,CASSPSWKSHRTGELFF
TRBV3-1,-,TRBJ2-1,-,CASSQNGGPGGRNEQFF
TRBV27,few,TRBJ2-3,TRBD1,CATSGRGPTDTQYF